Sequencing of this TCR beta chain was carried out in a study of shared clonotypes between healthy human individuals. CD45RO-negative cells were positively selected for CCR7, leaving out terminally differentiated effector memory CD45RA+ cells. For this clone: Its target is not known.

Study-level findings and limits: Genetic and exposure-history diversity was limited by the small donor number.

V trimming: 5 bases; J trimming: 7 bases; junction bases outside the gene matches: 7. In germline, CDR1 is GTSNPN, CDR2 SVGIG (reference sequence). This CDR3 region has 13 residues. At the deep level, the assay was run. Some clones are missing from TCRdb's copy, which holds only in-frame ones; the method was immunoSEQ multiplex PCR. The data hold 2 million to 2.5 million clones, with around 96% observed a single time. The specimen sequenced was naive CD8+ T cells sorted from blood. This clonotype was sampled from a young man in good health. The gene calls are TRBV30 and TRBJ2-7; 11 positions match TRBD2. CDR3 in DNA: TGTGCCTGGGGACTAGCGGGCCAGGGAGAGCAGTACTTC. It translates to CAWGLAGQGEQYF.